Described below is a single T cell receptor (beta chain) sequence and its context. The sample is drawn from a study of identifying expanded T cells in peripheral blood. Germline assignment: CDR1 KGHSH and CDR2 LQKENI. Trimming stripped 0 bases from V and 4 bases from J, with 12 bases between. This CDR3 region has 15 residues. Sequencing was performed with immunoSEQ multiplex PCR; in TCRdb, only in-frame clones are kept and a portion is missing. The sample includes around 68,000 clones, 70% to 90% seen only once; the top ten take around 4.7%. The chain uses TRBV18 and TRBJ2-5; D is perhaps TRBD2 (5 bases). The sequencing sample was made of blood. The receptor was isolated from a person aged 18 to 70 in good health. CDR3 in DNA: TGTGCCAGCTCACCACCTTCCAGGAGGAGAGAGACCCAGTACTTC. Its translation is CASSPPSRRRETQYF.